There are many counts of the clone carrying this T cell receptor (beta chain). The target antigen is unknown. The germline gives CDR1 MNHNS, CDR2 SASEGT. V was pared by 1 base and J by 4 bases, with 10 bases between. This CDR3 is 14 amino acids long. The record originates from a study of read filtering for tumor transcriptome and immune sequencing. Study context: RNA-seq yielded only about 75 to 1,400 TCR reads, IR-seq about 4 to 10.27 million.

From roughly 390 ng of RNA, a library with molecular barcoded alpha/delta and beta/gamma adaptors was made. Via MiXCR, TCRdb re-called the reads, giving one row per CDR3 protein. Here the sample spans about 130,000 distinct CDR3 sequences, around 13% being singletons. Study observations and caveats: IR-seq and RNA-seq agreed better without single-read clonotypes.

The sequencing sample was made of a population of CD138-negative cells sorted from bone marrow. The rearrangement uses TRBV6-1 and TRBJ1-1; D call uncertain. This TCR was recovered from a donor aged 40 or over with multiple myeloma. The CDR3 nucleotides are TGTGCCAGCAGTGAAGAAGGCGGAGTCACTGAAGCTTTCTTT. Translating it yields CASSEEGGVTEAFF.